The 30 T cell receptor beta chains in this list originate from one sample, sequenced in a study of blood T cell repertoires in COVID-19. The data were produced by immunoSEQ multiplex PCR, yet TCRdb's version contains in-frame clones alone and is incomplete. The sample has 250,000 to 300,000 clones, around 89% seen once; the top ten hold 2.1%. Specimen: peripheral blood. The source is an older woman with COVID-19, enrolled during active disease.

The CDR3 DNA is TGTGCCAGCAGCGTACAGGGGGGCGATGGCACTGAAGCTTTCTTT. Translation: CASSVQGGDGTEAFF. The V and J genes are TRBV5-4 and TRBJ1-1, with 8 bases that match TRBD1. CDR3 length: 15 residues. Germline trimming cut 4 bases from V and 4 bases from J; bases unmatched to any gene: 9. Germline values: CDR1 SGHNT, CDR2 YYREEE (reference sequence).

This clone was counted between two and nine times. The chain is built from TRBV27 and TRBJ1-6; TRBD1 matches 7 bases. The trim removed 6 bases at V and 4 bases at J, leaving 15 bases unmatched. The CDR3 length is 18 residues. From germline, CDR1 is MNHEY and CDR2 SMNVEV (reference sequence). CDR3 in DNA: TGTGCCAGCAGAGCCTGGTCGAGGGGACAGCCTTATAATTCACCCCTCCACTTT. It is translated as CASRAWSRGQPYNSPLHF.

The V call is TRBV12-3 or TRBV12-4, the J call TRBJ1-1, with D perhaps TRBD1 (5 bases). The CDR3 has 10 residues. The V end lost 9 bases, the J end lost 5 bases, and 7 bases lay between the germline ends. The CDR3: CASGGTEAFF. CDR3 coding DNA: TGTGCCAGTGGGGGGACTGAAGCTTTCTTT.

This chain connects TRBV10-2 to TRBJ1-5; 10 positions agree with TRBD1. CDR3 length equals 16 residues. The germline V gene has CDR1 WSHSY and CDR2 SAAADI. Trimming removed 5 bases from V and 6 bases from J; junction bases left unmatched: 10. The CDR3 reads CASSTHGTGVGQPQHF. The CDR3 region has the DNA TGCGCCAGCAGTACGCACGGGACAGGGGTTGGTCAGCCCCAGCATTTT.

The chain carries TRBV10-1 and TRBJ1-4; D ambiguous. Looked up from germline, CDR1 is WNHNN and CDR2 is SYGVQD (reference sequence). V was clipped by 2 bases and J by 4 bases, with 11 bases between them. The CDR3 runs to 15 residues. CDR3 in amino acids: CASSERGFRNEKLFF. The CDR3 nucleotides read TGCGCCAGCAGTGAGAGAGGGTTCCGTAATGAAAAACTGTTTTTT.

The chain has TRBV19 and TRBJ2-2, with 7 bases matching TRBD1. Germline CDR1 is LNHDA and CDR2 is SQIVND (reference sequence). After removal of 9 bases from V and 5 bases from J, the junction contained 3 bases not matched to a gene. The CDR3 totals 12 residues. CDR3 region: CASRQGTGELFF. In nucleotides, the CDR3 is TGTGCCAGCAGACAGGGAACCGGGGAGCTGTTTTTT. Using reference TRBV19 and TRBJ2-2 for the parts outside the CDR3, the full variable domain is DGGITQSPKYLFRKEGQNVTLSCEQNLNHDAMYWYRQDPGQGLRLIYYSQIVNDFQKGDIAEGYSVSREKKESFPLTVTSAQKNPTAFYLCASRQGTGELFFGEGSRLTVL.

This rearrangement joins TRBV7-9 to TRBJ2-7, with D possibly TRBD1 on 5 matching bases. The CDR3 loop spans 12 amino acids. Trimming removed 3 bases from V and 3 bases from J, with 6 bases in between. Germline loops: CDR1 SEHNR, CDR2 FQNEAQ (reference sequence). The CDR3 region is CASSLQGYEQYF. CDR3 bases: TGTGCCAGCAGCTTGCAGGGCTACGAGCAGTACTTC.

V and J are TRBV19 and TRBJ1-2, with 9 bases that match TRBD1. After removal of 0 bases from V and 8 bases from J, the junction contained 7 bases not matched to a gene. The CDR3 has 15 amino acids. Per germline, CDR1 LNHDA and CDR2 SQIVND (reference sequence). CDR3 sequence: CASSIDRDRVGGYTF. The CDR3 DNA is TGTGCCAGTAGTATAGATCGGGACAGGGTCGGGGGCTACACCTTC.

The CDR3 spells CAIEDRGLLGPFHGYTF. The CDR3, as DNA: TGTGCCATTGAGGACAGGGGGCTTTTGGGCCCCTTCCATGGCTACACCTTC. The chain couples TRBV10-3 to TRBJ1-2; 11 nucleotides match TRBD1. The CDR3 is made up of 17 amino acids. J was trimmed by 6 bases and V by 9 bases; bases with no gene match: 18. CDR1 is ENHRY, CDR2 SYGVKD, per germline.

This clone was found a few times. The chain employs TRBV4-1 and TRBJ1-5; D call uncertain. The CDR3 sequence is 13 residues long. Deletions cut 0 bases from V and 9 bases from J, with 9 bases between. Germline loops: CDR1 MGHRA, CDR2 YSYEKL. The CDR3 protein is CASSQDLGRPQHF. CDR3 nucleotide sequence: TGCGCCAGCAGCCAAGATCTTGGGCGGCCCCAGCATTTT.

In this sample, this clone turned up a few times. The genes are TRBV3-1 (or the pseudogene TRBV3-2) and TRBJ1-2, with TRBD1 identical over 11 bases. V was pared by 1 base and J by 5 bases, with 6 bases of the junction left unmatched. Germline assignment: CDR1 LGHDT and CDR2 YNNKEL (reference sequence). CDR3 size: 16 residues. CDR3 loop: CASSQASGQGAYGYTF. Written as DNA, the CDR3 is TGTGCCAGCAGCCAAGCATCAGGACAGGGGGCTTATGGCTACACCTTC.

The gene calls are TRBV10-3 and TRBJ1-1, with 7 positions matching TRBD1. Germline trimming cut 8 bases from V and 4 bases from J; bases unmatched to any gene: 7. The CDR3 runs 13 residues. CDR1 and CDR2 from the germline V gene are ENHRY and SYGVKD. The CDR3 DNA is TGTGCCATCCAGGGGGACCGGGGCACTGAAGCTTTCTTT. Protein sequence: CAIQGDRGTEAFF.

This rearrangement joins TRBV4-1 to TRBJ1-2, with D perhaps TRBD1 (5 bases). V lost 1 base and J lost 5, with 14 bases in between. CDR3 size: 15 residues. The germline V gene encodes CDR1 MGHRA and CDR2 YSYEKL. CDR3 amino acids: CASSQVGQGLYGYTF. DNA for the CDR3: TGCGCCAGCAGCCAAGTTGGGCAGGGTCTGTATGGCTACACCTTC.

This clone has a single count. CDR3: CASSPGAGGVETQYF. In nucleotides, the CDR3 is TGTGCCAGCAGCCCTGGAGCGGGGGGCGTAGAGACCCAGTACTTC. This chain uses TRBV7-9 with TRBJ2-5; 9 bases align to TRBD2. Germline CDR1 SEHNR, CDR2 FQNEAQ (reference sequence). J was trimmed by 4 bases and V by 5 bases; bases with no gene match: 8. The CDR3 totals 15 residues.

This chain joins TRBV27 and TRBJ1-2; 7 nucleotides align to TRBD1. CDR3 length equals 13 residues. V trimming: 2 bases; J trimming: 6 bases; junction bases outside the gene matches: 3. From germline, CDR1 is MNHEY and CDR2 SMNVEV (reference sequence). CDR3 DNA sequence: TGTGCCAGCAGTTTAGAGGGGGCGCATGGCTACACCTTC. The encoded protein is CASSLEGAHGYTF.

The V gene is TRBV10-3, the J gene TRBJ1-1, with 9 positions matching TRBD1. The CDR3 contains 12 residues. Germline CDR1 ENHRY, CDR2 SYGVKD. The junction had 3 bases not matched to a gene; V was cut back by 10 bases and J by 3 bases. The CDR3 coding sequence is TGTGCCACCCGACAGGGGGACACTGAAGCTTTCTTT. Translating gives CATRQGDTEAFF.

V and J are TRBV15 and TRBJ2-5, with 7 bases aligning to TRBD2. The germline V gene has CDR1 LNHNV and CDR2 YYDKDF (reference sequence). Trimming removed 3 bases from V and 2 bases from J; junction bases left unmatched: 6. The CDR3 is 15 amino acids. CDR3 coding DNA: TGTGCCACCAGCAGTTGGGGAGGGGAACAAGAGACCCAGTACTTC. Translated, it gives CATSSWGGEQETQYF.

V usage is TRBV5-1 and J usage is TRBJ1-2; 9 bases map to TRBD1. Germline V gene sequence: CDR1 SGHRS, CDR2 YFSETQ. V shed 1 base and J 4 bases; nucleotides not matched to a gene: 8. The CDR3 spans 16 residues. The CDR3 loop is CASSLMGQGDGYGYTF. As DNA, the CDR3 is TGCGCCAGCAGCTTGATGGGACAGGGTGATGGCTATGGCTACACCTTC.

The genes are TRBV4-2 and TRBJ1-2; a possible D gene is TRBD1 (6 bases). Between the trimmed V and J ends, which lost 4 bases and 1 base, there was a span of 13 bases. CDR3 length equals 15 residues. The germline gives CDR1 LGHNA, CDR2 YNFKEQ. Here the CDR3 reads CASSRRGGDNYGYTF. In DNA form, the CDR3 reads TGTGCCAGCAGCCGAAGGGGGGGGGATAACTATGGCTACACCTTC.

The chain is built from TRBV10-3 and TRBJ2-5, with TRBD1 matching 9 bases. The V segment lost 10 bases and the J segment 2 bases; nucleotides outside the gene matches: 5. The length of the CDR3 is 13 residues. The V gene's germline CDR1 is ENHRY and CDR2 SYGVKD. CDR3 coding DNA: TGTGCCACCAACAGGGGGCTACAAGAGACCCAGTACTTC. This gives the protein CATNRGLQETQYF.

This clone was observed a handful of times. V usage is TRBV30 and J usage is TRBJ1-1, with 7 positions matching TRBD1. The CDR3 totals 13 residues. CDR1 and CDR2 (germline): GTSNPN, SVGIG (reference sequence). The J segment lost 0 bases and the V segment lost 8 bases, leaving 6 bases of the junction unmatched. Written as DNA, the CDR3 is TGTGCCAGCCAAGGGGGCCTGAACACTGAAGCTTTCTTT. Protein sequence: CASQGGLNTEAFF.

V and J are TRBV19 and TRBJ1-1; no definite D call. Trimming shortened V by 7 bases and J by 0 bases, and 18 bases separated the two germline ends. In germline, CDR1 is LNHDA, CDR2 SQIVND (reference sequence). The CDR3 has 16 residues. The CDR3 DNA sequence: TGTGCCAGTATAGGGTTCGGGGATCGGGTGAACACTGAAGCTTTCTTT. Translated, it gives CASIGFGDRVNTEAFF.

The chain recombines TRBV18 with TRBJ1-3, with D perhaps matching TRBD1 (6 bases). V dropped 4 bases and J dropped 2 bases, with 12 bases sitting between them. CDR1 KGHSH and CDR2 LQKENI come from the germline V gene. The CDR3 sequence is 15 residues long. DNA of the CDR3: TGTGCCAGCTCACGTACACAGGGAACTGGAAACACCATATATTTT. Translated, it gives CASSRTQGTGNTIYF.

Written as DNA, the CDR3 is TGCAGCGTTGAGGGGGGTGAATACACTGAAGCTTTCTTT. Translated, it gives CSVEGGEYTEAFF. The chain carries TRBV29-1 and TRBJ1-1; D may be TRBD1 (5 bases). V lost 3 bases and J 3 bases, leaving 11 bases between the germline ends. The V gene's germline CDR1 is SQVTM and CDR2 ANQGSEA. This CDR3 spans 13 amino acids.

The CDR3 spells CASSQYVGLGTDTQYF. DNA for the CDR3: TGTGCCAGCAGCCAATACGTGGGACTCGGCACAGATACGCAGTATTTT. V is TRBV4-2 and J is TRBJ2-3; weak D call: TRBD2 (6 bases). The V gene's germline CDR1 is LGHNA and CDR2 YNFKEQ. The CDR3 contains 16 residues. The germline V and J ends were trimmed by 2 bases and 1 base, with 13 bases remaining between them.

In DNA, the CDR3 is TGTGCCAGCAGTTACCGGACAAGAGCTTTCTTT. It yields the protein CASSYRTRAFF. The chain uses TRBV6-2 or TRBV6-3 and TRBJ1-1, with D possibly TRBD1 on 5 matching bases. Germline V gene sequence: CDR1 MNHEY, CDR2 SVGEGT. Trimming took 2 bases from V and 10 from J, leaving 8 bases between them. This CDR3 has 11 amino acids.

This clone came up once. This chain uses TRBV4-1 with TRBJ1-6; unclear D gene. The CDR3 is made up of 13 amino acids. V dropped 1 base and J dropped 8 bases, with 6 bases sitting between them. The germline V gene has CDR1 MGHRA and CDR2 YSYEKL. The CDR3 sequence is CASSQVPDSPLHF. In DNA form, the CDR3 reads TGCGCCAGCAGCCAAGTTCCTGATTCACCCCTCCACTTT.

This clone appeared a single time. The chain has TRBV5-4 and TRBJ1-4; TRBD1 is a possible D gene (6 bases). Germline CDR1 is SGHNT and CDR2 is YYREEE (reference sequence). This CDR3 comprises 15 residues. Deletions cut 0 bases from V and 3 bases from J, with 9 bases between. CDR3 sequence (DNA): TGTGCCAGCAGCTTGGACGGACAGCCTAATGAAAAACTGTTTTTT. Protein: CASSLDGQPNEKLFF.

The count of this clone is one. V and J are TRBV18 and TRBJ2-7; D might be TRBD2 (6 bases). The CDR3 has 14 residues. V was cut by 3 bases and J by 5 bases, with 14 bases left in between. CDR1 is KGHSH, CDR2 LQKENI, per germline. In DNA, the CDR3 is TGTGCCAGCTCACCCCTAGCGACCGCCCACGAGCAGTACTTC. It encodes CASSPLATAHEQYF.

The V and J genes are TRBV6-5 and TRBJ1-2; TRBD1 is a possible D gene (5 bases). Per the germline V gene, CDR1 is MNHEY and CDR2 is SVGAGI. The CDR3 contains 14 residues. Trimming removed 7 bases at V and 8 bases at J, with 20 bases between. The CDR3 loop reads CASNPRGGLRGYTF. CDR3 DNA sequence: TGTGCCAGCAATCCCCGCGGGGGGTTGCGGGGCTACACCTTC.